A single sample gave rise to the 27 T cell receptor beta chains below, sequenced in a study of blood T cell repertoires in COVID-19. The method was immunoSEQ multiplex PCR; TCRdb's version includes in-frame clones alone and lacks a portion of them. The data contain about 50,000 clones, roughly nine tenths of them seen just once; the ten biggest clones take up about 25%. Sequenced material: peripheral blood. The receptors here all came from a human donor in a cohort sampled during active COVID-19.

As DNA, the CDR3 is TGTGCCAGTAGTATGAAGGTGTTGGAGGGGGGGCGTCGTGGCTCGCCCGACAAGCATGAAAAACTGTTTTTT. This encodes CASSMKVLEGGRRGSPDKHEKLFF. The chain links TRBV19 to TRBJ1-4, with TRBD1 as a possible D gene (6 bases). V lost 3 bases and J 6 bases, leaving 41 bases between the germline ends. CDR3 length: 24 residues. From germline, CDR1 is LNHDA and CDR2 SQIVND (reference sequence). The whole variable domain, remainder taken from reference TRBV19 and TRBJ1-4, is DGGITQSPKYLFRKEGQNVTLSCEQNLNHDAMYWYRQDPGQGLRLIYYSQIVNDFQKGDIAEGYSVSREKKESFPLTVTSAQKNPTAFYLCASSMKVLEGGRRGSPDKHEKLFFGSGTQLSVL.

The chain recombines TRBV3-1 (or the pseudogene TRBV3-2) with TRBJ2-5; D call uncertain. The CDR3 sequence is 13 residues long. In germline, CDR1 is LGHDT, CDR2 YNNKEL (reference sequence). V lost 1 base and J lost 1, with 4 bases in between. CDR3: CASSQGPQETQYF. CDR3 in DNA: TGTGCCAGCAGCCAAGGGCCCCAAGAGACCCAGTACTTC.

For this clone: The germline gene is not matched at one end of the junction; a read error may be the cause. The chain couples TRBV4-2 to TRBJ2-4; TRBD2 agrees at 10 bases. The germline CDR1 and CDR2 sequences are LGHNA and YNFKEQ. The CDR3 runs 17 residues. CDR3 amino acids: CASRQAGGKLAKNIQYF. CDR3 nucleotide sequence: TGTGCCAGCAGGCAAGCGGGGGGGAAACTAGCCAAAAACATTCAGTACTTC.

The CDR3 here is CASSISGVKETQYF. CDR3 bases: TGTGCCAGTAGTATTAGCGGGGTAAAAGAGACCCAGTACTTC. The J gene is TRBJ2-5, the V gene TRBV19; 8 bases agree with TRBD2. V was pared by 3 bases and J by 3 bases, with 3 bases of the junction left unmatched. The CDR3 length is 14 residues. Germline CDR1 is LNHDA and CDR2 is SQIVND (reference sequence).

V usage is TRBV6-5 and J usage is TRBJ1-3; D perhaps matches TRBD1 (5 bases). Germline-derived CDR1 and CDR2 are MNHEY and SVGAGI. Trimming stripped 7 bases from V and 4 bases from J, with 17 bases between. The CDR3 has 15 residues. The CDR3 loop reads CASTLGALGGNTIYF. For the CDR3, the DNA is TGTGCCAGCACCCTAGGGGCCCTGGGAGGAAACACCATATATTTT.

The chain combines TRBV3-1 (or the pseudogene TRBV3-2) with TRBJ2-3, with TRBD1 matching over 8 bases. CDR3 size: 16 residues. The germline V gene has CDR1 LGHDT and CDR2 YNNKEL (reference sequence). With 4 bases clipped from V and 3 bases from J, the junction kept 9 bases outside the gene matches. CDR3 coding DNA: TGTGCCAGCAGCCCACAAGGGACAGGAATAACAGATACGCAGTATTTT. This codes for CASSPQGTGITDTQYF.

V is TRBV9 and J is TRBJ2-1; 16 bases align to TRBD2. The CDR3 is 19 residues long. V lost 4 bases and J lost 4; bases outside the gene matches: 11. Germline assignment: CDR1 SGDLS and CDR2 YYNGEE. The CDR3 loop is CASSPPSGTSGRVYNEQFF. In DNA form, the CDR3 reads TGTGCCAGCAGCCCCCCCTCGGGGACTAGCGGGAGGGTATACAATGAGCAGTTCTTC.

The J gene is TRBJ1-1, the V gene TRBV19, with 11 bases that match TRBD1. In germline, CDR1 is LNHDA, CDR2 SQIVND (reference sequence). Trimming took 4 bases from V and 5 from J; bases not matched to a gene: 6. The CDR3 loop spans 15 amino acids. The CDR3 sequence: CASSRGQGARTEAFF. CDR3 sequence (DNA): TGTGCCAGTAGTAGAGGACAGGGGGCACGAACTGAAGCTTTCTTT.

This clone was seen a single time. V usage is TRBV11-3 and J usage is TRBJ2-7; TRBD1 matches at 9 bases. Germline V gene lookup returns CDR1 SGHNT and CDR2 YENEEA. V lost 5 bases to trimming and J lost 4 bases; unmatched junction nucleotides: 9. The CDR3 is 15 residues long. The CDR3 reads CASSPGQGRTYEQYF. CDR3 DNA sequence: TGTGCCAGCAGCCCAGGACAGGGGCGCACGTACGAGCAGTACTTC.

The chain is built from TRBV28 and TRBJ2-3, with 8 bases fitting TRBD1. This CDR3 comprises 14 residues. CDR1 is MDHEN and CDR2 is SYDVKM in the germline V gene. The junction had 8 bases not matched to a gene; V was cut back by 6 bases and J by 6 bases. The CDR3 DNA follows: TGTGCCAGCAGCCCAGGGGGCCCTAGGGATACGCAGTATTTT. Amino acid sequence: CASSPGGPRDTQYF.

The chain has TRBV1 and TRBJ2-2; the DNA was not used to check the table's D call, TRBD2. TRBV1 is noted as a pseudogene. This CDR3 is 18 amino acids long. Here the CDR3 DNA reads TGCACCAGCAGCCCGGGACTAGCGGGAGGGCCGGACACCGGGGAGCTGTTTTTT. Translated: CTSSPGLAGGPDTGELFF.

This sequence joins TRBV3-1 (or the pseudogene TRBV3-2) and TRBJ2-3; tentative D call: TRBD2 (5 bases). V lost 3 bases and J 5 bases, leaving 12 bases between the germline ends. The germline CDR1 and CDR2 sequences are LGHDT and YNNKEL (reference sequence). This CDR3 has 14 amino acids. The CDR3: CASSQRRGLDTQYF. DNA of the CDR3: TGTGCCAGCAGCCAGAGACGCGGGTTAGATACGCAGTATTTT.

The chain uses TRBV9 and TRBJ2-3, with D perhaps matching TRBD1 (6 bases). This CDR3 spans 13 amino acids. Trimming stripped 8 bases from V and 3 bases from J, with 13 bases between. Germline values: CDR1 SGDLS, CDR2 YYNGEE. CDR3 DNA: TGTGCCAGTACACAGGGATCGACAGATACGCAGTATTTT. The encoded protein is CASTQGSTDTQYF.

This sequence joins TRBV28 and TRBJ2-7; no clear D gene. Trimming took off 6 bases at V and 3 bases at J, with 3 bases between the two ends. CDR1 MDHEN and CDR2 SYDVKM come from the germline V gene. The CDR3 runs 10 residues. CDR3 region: CASSHYEQYF. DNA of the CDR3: TGTGCCAGCAGCCACTACGAGCAGTACTTC.

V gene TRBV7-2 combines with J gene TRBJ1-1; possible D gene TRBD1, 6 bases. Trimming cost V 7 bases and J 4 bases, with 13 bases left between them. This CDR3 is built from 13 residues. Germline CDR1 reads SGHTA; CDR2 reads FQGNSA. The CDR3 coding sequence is TGTGCCAGCAACGATGCGGGGGCCACTGAAGCTTTCTTT. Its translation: CASNDAGATEAFF. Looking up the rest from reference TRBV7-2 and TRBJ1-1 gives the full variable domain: GAGVSQSPSNKVTEKGKDVELRCDPISGHTALYWYRQSLGQGLEFLIYFQGNSAPDKSGLPSDRFSAERTGGSVSTLTIQRTQQEDSAVYLCASNDAGATEAFFGQGTRLTVV.

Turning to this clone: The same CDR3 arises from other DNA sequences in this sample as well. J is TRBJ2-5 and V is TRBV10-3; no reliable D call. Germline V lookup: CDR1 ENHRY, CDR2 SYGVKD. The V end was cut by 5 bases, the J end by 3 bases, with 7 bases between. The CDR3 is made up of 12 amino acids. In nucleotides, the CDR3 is TGTGCCATCAGTTCCGGTAAAGAGACCCAGTACTTC. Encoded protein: CAISSGKETQYF.

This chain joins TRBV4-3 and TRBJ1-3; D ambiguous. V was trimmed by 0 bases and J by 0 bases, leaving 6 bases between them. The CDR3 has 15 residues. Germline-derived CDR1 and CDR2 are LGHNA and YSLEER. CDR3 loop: CASSQDPSSGNTIYF. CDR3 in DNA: TGCGCCAGCAGCCAAGACCCGAGCTCTGGAAACACCATATATTTT.

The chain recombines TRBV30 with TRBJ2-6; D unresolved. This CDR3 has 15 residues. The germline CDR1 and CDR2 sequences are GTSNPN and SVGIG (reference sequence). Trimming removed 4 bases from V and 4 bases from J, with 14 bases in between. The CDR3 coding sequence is TGTGCCTGGACCGGTCGTCGGTCCGGGGCCAACGTCCTGACTTTC. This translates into CAWTGRRSGANVLTF.

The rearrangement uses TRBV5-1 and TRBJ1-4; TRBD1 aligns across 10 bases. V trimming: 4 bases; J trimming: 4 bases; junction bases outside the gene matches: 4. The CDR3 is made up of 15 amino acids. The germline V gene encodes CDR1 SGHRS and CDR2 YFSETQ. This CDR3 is CASSLTGGSNEKLFF. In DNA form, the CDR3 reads TGCGCCAGCAGCCTGACAGGGGGCAGTAATGAAAAACTGTTTTTT.

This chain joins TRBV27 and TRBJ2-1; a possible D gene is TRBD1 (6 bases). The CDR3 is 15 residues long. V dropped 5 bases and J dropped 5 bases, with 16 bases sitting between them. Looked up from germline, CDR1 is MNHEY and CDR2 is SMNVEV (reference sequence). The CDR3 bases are TGTGCCAGCAGTACGAGGGGGACAAATAACAATGAGCAGTTCTTC. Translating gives CASSTRGTNNNEQFF.

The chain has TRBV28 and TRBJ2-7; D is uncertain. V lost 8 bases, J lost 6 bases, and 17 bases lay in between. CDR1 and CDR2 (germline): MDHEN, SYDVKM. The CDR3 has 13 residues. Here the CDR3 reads CASCSSTYREQYF. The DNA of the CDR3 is TGTGCCAGCTGTTCCTCCACCTACCGCGAGCAGTACTTC.

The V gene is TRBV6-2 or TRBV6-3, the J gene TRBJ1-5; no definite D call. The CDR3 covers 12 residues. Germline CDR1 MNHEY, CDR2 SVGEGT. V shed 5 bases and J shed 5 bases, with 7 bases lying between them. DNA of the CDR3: TGTGCCAGCAGTCGACATCATCAGCCCCAGCATTTT. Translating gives CASSRHHQPQHF.

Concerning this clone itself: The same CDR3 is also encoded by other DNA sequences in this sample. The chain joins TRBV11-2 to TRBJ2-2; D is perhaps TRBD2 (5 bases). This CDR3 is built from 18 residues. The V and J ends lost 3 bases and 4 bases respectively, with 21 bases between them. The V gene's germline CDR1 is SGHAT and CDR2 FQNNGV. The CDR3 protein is CASSFLKWAGRGTGELFF. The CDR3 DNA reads TGTGCCAGCAGCTTTCTCAAATGGGCGGGTCGGGGCACCGGGGAGCTGTTTTTT. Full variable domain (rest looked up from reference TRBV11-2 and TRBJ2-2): EAGVAQSPRYKIIEKRQSVAFWCNPISGHATLYWYQQILGQGPKLLIQFQNNGVVDDSQLPKDRFSAERLKGVDSTLKIQPAKLEDSAVYLCASSFLKWAGRGTGELFFGEGSRLTVL.

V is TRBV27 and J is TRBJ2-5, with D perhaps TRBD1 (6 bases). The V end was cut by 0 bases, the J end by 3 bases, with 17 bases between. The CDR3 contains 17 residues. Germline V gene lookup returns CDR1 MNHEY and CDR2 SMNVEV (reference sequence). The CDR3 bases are TGTGCCAGCAGTTTATCCGCCCGCAGAAACAGGGAAGAGACCCAGTACTTC. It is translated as CASSLSARRNREETQYF.

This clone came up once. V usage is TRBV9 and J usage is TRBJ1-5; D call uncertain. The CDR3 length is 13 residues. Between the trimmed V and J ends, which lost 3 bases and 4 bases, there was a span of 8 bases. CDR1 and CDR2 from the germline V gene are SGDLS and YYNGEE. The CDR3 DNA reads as TGTGCCAGCAGCGGAGGTGAGAATCAGCCCCAGCATTTT. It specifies CASSGGENQPQHF.

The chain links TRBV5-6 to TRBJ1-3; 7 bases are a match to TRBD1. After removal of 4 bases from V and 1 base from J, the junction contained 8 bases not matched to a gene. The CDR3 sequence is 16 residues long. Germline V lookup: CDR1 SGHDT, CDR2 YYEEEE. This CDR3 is CASSLRTGQSGNTIYF. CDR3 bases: TGTGCCAGCAGCCTCCGGACAGGCCAATCTGGAAACACCATATATTTT.

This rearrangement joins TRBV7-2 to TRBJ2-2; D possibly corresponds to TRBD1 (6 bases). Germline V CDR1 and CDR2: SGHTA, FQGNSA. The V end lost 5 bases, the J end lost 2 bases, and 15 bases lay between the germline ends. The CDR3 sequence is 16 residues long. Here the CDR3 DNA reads TGTGCCAGCAGCATCTCCGGGACACTAAACACCGGGGAGCTGTTTTTT. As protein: CASSISGTLNTGELFF.